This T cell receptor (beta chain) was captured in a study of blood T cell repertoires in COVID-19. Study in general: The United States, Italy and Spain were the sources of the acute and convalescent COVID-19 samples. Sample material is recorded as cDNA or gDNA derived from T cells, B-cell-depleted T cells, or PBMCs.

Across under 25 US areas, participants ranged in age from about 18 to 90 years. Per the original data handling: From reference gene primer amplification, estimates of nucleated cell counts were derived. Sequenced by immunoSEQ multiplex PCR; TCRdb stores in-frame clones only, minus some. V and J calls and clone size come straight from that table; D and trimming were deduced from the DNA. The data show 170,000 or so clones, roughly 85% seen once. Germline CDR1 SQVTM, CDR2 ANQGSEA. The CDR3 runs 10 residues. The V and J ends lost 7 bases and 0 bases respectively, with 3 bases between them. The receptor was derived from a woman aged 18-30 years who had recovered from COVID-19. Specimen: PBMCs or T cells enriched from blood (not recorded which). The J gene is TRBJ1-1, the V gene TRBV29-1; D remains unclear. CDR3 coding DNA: TGCAGCGCCATGAACACTGAAGCTTTCTTT. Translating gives CSAMNTEAFF. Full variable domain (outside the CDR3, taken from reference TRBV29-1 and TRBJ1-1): SAVISQKPSRDICQRGTSLTIQCQVDSQVTMMFWYRQQPGQSLTLIATANQGSEATYESGFVIDKFPISRPNLTFSTLTVSNMSPEDSSIYLCSAMNTEAFFGQGTRLTVV.